Listed below are T cell receptor beta chains from one sample, sequenced in a study of long-term antiretroviral therapy in people with HIV. The repertoire was sequenced with immunoSEQ multiplex PCR; TCRdb's copy has only in-frame clones and lacks some. The sample records roughly 42,000 clones, 85% to 90% being singletons. The material was unsorted PBMCs, obtained 1.2 years after starting antiretroviral therapy. The receptors come from a woman in her fifties or sixties with HIV. Each CDR3 is given with its conserved first and last residue. Each record gives: V gene, clone size, D gene, J gene, CDR3 DNA, CDR3 protein. D genes are given only for firm matches. Not every row has a clone size; where given, it reads once, few, many or a size class.

V: TRBV10-3
size: -
D: TRBD1
J: TRBJ1-3
DNA: TGTGCCATCAGAGGGACAGGCGACTCTGGAAACACCATATATTTT
CDR3: CAIRGTGDSGNTIYF

V: TRBV7-2
size: -
D: -
J: TRBJ2-2
DNA: TGTGCCAGCAGGGAACGACAATCGAACACCGGGGAGCTGTTTTTT
CDR3: CASRERQSNTGELFF

V: TRBV12-5
size: few
D: TRBD1
J: TRBJ1-3
DNA: TGTGCTAGTGGTACGGGACAGAGCTCTGGAAACACCATATATTTT
CDR3: CASGTGQSSGNTIYF

V: TRBV12-5
size: -
D: TRBD2
J: TRBJ2-5
DNA: TGTGCTAGTGGTTTCGGGGACGAGCGGGGTGGGGGGGAGACCCAGTACTTC
CDR3: CASGFGDERGGGETQYF

V: TRBV19
size: -
D: -
J: TRBJ2-7
DNA: TGTGCCAGTAGTACCTTAGGGTCCTCCTACGAGCAGTACTTC
CDR3: CASSTLGSSYEQYF

V: TRBV5-1
size: -
D: -
J: TRBJ1-6
DNA: TGCGCCAGCAGCTTAATTGGCAGCGAAAATTCACCCCTCCACTTT
CDR3: CASSLIGSENSPLHF

V: TRBV19
size: -
D: -
J: TRBJ2-1
DNA: TGTGCCAGTAGTTCGCCGTCCCCCGTAAACTACAATGAGCAGTTCTTC
CDR3: CASSSPSPVNYNEQFF

V: TRBV20-1
size: once
D: -
J: TRBJ1-2
DNA: TGCAGTGCTAGCTCGAGCTATGGCTACACCTTC
CDR3: CSASSSYGYTF

V: TRBV9
size: few
D: -
J: TRBJ2-7
DNA: TGTGCCAGCAGCGTAGGGGGGGGACAACACTCCTACGAGCAGTACTTC
CDR3: CASSVGGGQHSYEQYF

V: TRBV6-6
size: -
D: -
J: TRBJ1-4
DNA: TGTGCCAGCAGTCTGGGGGCGACTACTAATGAAAAACTGTTTTTT
CDR3: CASSLGATTNEKLFF

V: TRBV11-2
size: -
D: TRBD1
J: TRBJ2-7
DNA: TGTGCCAGCAGCTTACTGGGACAGGGTACTTACGAGCAGTACTTC
CDR3: CASSLLGQGTYEQYF

V: TRBV15
size: -
D: -
J: TRBJ2-1
DNA: TGTGCCACCAGCAGAGAGGCTAGCCCCTACAATGAGCAGTTCTTC
CDR3: CATSREASPYNEQFF

V: TRBV4-2
size: -
D: -
J: TRBJ1-1
DNA: TGTGCCAGCAGCCAAGTAAACCAGGGTACTGAAGCTTTCTTT
CDR3: CASSQVNQGTEAFF